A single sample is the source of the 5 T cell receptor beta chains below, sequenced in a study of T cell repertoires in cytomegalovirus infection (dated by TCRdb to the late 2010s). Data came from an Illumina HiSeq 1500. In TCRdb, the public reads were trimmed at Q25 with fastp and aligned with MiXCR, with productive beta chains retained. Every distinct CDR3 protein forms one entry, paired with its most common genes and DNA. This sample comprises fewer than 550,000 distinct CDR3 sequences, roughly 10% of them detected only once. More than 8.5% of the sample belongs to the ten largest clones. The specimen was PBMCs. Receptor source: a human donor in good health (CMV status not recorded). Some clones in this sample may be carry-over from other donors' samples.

The CDR3 DNA sequence: TGTGCCAGCAGCCGAGGCGGGAGTCGCTATGAGCAGTTCTTC. Amino acids: CASSRGGSRYEQFF. The chain couples TRBV11-3 to TRBJ2-1, with 7 bases fitting TRBD2. J lost 8 bases, V lost 5 bases, and 9 bases had no gene match. CDR1 and CDR2 from the germline V gene are SGHNT and YENEEA. This CDR3 region has 14 residues.

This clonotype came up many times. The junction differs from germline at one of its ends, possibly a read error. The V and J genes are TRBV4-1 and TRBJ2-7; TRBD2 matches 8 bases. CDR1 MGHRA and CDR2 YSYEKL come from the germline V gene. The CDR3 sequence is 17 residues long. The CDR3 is CASSHVRAGVESYEQYF. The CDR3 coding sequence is TGTGCCAGCAGCCACGTTAGAGCGGGAGTAGAGTCTTACGAGCAGTACTTC.

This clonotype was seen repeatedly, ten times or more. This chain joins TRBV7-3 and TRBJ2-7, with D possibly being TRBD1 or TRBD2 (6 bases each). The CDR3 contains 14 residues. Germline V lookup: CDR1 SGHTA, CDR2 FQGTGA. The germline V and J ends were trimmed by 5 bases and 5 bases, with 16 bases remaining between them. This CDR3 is CASSPYGGGDEQYF. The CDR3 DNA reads TGTGCCAGCAGCCCCTACGGGGGCGGGGACGAGCAGTACTTC.

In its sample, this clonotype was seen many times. CDR3 residues: CASSPGQGAAEAFF. The CDR3 nucleotides read TGTGCCAGCAGCCCCGGACAGGGGGCTGCTGAAGCTTTCTTT. The rearrangement joins TRBV7-3 to TRBJ1-1; 11 nucleotides agree with TRBD1. Trimming at V came to 5 bases and at J to 6 bases, leaving 5 bases not matched to a gene. This CDR3 has 14 amino acids. Germline CDR1 SGHTA, CDR2 FQGTGA.

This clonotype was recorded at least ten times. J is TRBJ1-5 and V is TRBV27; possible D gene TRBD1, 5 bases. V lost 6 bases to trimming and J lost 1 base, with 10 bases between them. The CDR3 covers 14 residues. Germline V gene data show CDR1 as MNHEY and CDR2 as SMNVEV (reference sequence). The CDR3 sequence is CASSPRDSNQPQHF. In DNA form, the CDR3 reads TGTGCCAGCAGCCCCCGGGACAGCAATCAGCCCCAGCATTTT.